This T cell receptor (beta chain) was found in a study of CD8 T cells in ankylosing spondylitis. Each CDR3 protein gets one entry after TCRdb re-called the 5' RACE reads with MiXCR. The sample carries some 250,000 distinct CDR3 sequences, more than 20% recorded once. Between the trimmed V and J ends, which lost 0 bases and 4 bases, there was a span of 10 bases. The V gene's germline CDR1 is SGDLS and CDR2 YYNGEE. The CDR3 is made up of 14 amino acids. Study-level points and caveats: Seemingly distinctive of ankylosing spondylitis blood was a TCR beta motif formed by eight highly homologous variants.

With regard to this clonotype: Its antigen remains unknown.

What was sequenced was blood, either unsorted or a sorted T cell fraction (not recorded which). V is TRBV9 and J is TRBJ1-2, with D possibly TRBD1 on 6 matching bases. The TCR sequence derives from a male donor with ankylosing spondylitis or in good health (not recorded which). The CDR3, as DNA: TGTGCCAGCAGCGTAGGAACAGGGAGCTATGGCTACACCTTC. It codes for CASSVGTGSYGYTF.